The 9 T cell receptor beta chains in this list originate from one sample, sequenced in a study of T cell repertoires in cytomegalovirus infection (dated by TCRdb to the late 2010s). No antigen has been assigned to these receptors. Sequencing instrument: Illumina HiSeq 1500. TCRdb trimmed public reads at Q25 via fastp, called clones via MiXCR and kept in-frame beta chains. Each record represents a unique CDR3 protein, reported with the most common genes and DNA among its rows. The sample contains 640,000 or so distinct CDR3 sequences, about 30% of them found a single time. The ten largest clonotypes hold around a sixth of the sample. The treatment or condition label on this specimen signifies: in vitro stimulation with specific CMV peptide epitopes to enrich CMV-specific T cells. The source was cultured PBMCs, collected from culture after CMV antigen stimulation. The receptors derive from a human donor in good health (CMV status not recorded). Some clones in this sample may be carry-over from other donors' samples.

The CDR3 protein is CASTRGGESGNTIYF. The CDR3 nucleotides read TGTGCCAGCACCCGGGGGGGGGAGTCTGGAAACACCATATATTTT. This sequence joins TRBV6-5 and TRBJ1-3; tentative D call: TRBD1 (5 bases). The CDR3 is 15 amino acids. Trimming stripped 7 bases from V and 1 base from J, with 14 bases between. Looked up from germline, CDR1 is MNHEY and CDR2 is SVGAGI.

This clonotype was observed a few times. The chain carries TRBV24-1 and TRBJ1-2; TRBD1 might be the D (6 bases). The CDR3 is 16 residues long. V was trimmed by 1 base and J by 3 bases, leaving 14 bases between them. Germline CDR1 reads KGHDR; CDR2 reads SFDVKD. CDR3 region: CATSDFTPGQYYGYTF. In DNA form, the CDR3 reads TGTGCCACCAGTGATTTCACCCCGGGACAATACTATGGCTACACCTTC.

The V gene is TRBV10-3, the J gene TRBJ2-7; no clear D gene. V was trimmed by 0 bases and J by 2 bases, leaving 5 bases between them. This CDR3 has 13 residues. Germline V lookup: CDR1 ENHRY, CDR2 SYGVKD. The CDR3 sequence is CAISESIAYEQYF. For the CDR3, the DNA is TGTGCCATCAGTGAGTCGATTGCCTACGAGCAGTACTTC.

This clonotype was seen a few times. The rearrangement links TRBV7-8 to TRBJ1-5, with 7 positions matching TRBD1. The CDR3 has 15 residues. Germline-derived CDR1 and CDR2 are SGHVS and FQNEAQ. V trimming: 5 bases; J trimming: 3 bases; junction bases outside the gene matches: 7. The CDR3 loop reads CASSQQGWDNQPQHF. DNA for the CDR3: TGTGCCAGCAGCCAACAGGGGTGGGACAATCAGCCCCAGCATTTT. Full variable domain (missing parts from reference TRBV7-8 and TRBJ1-5): GAGVSQSPRYKVAKRGQDVALRCDPISGHVSLFWYQQALGQGPEFLTYFQNEAQLDKSGLPSDRFFAERPEGSVSTLKIQRTQQEDSAVYLCASSQQGWDNQPQHFGDGTRLSIL.

This clonotype was observed many times. This rearrangement joins TRBV7-2 to TRBJ1-2; D is ambiguous. Germline CDR1 SGHTA, CDR2 FQGNSA. The CDR3 is 15 residues long. V lost 1 base, J lost 3 bases, and 12 bases lay in between. This chain's CDR3 is CASSLENSYHYGYTF. DNA of the CDR3: TGTGCCAGCAGCTTAGAAAACAGTTACCACTATGGCTACACCTTC. Full variable domain (missing parts from reference TRBV7-2 and TRBJ1-2): GAGVSQSPSNKVTEKGKDVELRCDPISGHTALYWYRQSLGQGLEFLIYFQGNSAPDKSGLPSDRFSAERTGGSVSTLTIQRTQQEDSAVYLCASSLENSYHYGYTFGSGTRLTVV.

The chain recombines TRBV11-2 with TRBJ2-4; no definite D call. V lost 1 base, J lost 7 bases, and 8 bases lay in between. CDR1 is SGHAT and CDR2 is FQNNGV in the germline V gene. This CDR3 region has 13 residues. For the CDR3, the DNA is TGTGCCAGCAGCTTAGTCTCGGCTAACATTCAGTACTTC. Translating gives CASSLVSANIQYF.

In this sample, this clonotype turned up a few times. V is TRBV20-1 and J is TRBJ2-5; 13 bases line up with TRBD2. V shed 1 base, J shed 4 bases, and the junction held 6 bases outside the gene matches. This CDR3 comprises 16 residues. Germline V gene sequence: CDR1 DFQATT, CDR2 SNEGSKA (reference sequence). The CDR3 loop is CSARAGTSGAVETQYF. CDR3 in DNA: TGCAGTGCTAGAGCGGGGACTAGCGGGGCGGTAGAGACCCAGTACTTC.

The chain uses TRBV10-3 and TRBJ2-1; either TRBD1 or TRBD2 may supply D (5 bases each). Germline-derived CDR1 and CDR2 are ENHRY and SYGVKD. The CDR3 spans 14 residues. V gave up 11 bases and J gave up 0 bases, with 14 bases separating them. CDR3 amino acids: CASWDGHSYNEQFF. The DNA of the CDR3 is TGTGCCTCGTGGGACGGGCACTCCTACAATGAGCAGTTCTTC.

The rearrangement joins TRBV28 to TRBJ2-1; a possible D gene is TRBD2 (5 bases). Germline CDR1 reads MDHEN; CDR2 reads SYDVKM. The V gene lost 5 bases and the J gene lost 15 bases, with 23 bases spanning the gap. The CDR3 contains 14 residues. CDR3 loop: CASSPWTISLEGFF. The DNA for the CDR3 is TGTGCCAGCAGTCCTTGGACCATATCTTTAGAGGGGTTCTTC.